The clone carrying this T cell receptor beta chain has at least ten counts. The data are from a study of neurological immune-mediated disorders. This CDR3 contains 15 residues. With 8 bases removed from V and 2 bases from J, the gap between germline ends came to 16 bases. In germline, CDR1 is WSHSY, CDR2 SAAADI. The cDNA was synthesized by 5'RACE incorporating 10-nucleotide random UMIs. In each sequencing run, over 170 million TCR-beta sequences were generated from 15-18 subjects. TCRdb itself ran the 5' RACE reads through MiXCR, one entry per CDR3 protein. The table includes approximately 38,000 distinct CDR3 sequences, 11% detected once.

The sequenced sample was CD4+ T cells from blood. The TCR comes from a woman in her 30s with HTLV-1-associated myelopathy (HAM/TSP). The chain joins TRBV10-2 to TRBJ2-1; possible D gene TRBD2, 7 bases. The CDR3 DNA sequence: TGCGCCAGCCAAGGCCCGGGGGGCGCCTACAATGAGCAGTTCTTC. Protein sequence: CASQGPGGAYNEQFF.